This T cell receptor (beta chain) is from a study of cytomegalovirus exposure and HLA in healthy donors. General study points: Among the sequence variants, a highly shared cluster was likely an artifact of sequencing. The later analysis indicated that the majority of CMV-associated TCR beta chains appeared HLA-restricted.

60 Vbeta and 13 Jbeta primers were used in PCR. Method: immunoSEQ multiplex PCR; TCRdb's copy keeps in-frame clones and lacks some. Of about 120,000 clones listed, about three fifths are singletons. This clone was found a few times. The antigen is unknown. The CDR3 runs to 15 residues. Germline V gene data show CDR1 as MDHEN and CDR2 as SYDVKM. V trimming: 6 bases; J trimming: 4 bases; junction bases outside the gene matches: 9. The chain carries TRBV28 and TRBJ1-2; 9 bases fit TRBD1. The sequencing sample was made of PBMCs. This TCR came from a middle-aged man in good health and CMV-seropositive. This CDR3 is CASRAGGQGIYGYTF. CDR3 DNA: TGTGCCAGCAGGGCCGGTGGACAGGGGATCTATGGCTACACCTTC.